Sequencing of this TCR beta chain was carried out in a study of blood T cell repertoires in COVID-19 (dated by TCRdb to the early 2020s). The study in broad terms: The collaborator samples originated in the United States, Italy and Spain and spanned the acute and convalescent phases of COVID-19. Sample metadata almost always included a de-identified subject ID, COVID-19 status, age in years and sex. Subjects who had been exposed to COVID-19, were actively infected with it, or had recovered from it provided the deeply sampled blood TCRbeta repertoires that made up the dataset. The material from the prospective study consisted of cDNA or gDNA derived from T cells, B-cell-depleted T cells, or PBMCs. The repertoires were made available in a free public database intended to serve as a resource for research on the immune response to SARS-CoV-2. Samples came from the ongoing ImmuneRACE study (first 160 participants) plus 1,254 subjects from 6 global collaborators. Where available, HLA class I and class II types were taken from metadata supplied by the sample provider and were not determined by assay-based typing. Findings and caveats that apply to the study as a whole: How much clinical and demographic metadata was included differed by source and by participant, and the metadata was provided uncurated.

As for this clone: What antigen it recognizes has not been identified. Per-nucleotide qualities are absent, and no much larger clonotype sits a single base away.

The immunoSEQ Assay, a bias-controlled multiplex PCR, was used to amplify TCRbeta CDR3 regions from genomic DNA. As for the original processing: Within the assay, amplification of reference gene primers was used to estimate how many nucleated cells each sample contained. Sequence reads were collapsed and filtered to measure the absolute abundance of every unique TCRbeta CDR3 rearrangement. Productive Simpson clonality was computed per sample as the square root of Simpson's diversity index over productive rearrangements. The immuneACCESS repertoire file appears here via TCRdb, limited to in-frame rearrangements. These files lack a portion of the clones; in checked studies, under half of the deficit traces to unresolved V genes, and the cause of the others is not known. The D gene and trimming were derived from the DNA, and the V and J assignments and clone size from that table. Here the sample has about 340,000 clones; under 95% occur a single time. The ten top clones hold about 3.5% of the sample.

Another Seattle source contributed samples from volunteer blood donors who had recovered from COVID-19. Whole blood was collected in K2EDTA tubes by collaborating institutions according to the institutions' own protocols. For TCRbeta analysis, collaborators shipped samples in one of three forms: frozen whole blood, isolated PBMCs, or DNA extracted from either of those sample types. The specimen sequenced was peripheral blood. The receptor comes from a woman aged 18-29 years who had recovered from COVID-19.

The CDR3 region: CASSIRDRDSTYGYTF. The nucleotide sequence is TGTGCCAGTAGTATTCGGGACAGGGATAGTACCTATGGCTACACCTTC. The chain is made from TRBV19 and TRBJ1-2, and TRBD1 matches 9 of the central bases. The CDR3, from cysteine to phenylalanine, totals 16 residues. Just CDR3 DNA is preserved here, 48 bases in frame from base 1. According to the germline V gene (reference sequence), CDR1 reads LNHDA and CDR2 reads SQIVND. V trim: 3 bases; J trim: 4 bases; unmatched bases: 9.